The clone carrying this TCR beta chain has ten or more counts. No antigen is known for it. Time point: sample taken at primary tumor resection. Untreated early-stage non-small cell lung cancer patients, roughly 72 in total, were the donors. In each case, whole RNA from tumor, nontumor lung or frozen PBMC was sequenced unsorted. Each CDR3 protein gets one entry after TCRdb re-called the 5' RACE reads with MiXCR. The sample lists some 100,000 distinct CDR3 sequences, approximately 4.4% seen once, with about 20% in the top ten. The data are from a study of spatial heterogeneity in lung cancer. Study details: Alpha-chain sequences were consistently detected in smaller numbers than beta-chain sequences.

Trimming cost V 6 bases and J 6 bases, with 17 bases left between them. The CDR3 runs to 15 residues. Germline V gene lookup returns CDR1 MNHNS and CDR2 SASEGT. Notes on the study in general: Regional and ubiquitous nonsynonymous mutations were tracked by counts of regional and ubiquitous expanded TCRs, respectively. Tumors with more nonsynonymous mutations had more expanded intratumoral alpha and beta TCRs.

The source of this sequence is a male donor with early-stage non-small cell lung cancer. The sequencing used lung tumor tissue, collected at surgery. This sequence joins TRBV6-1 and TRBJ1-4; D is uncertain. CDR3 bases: TGTGCCAGCAGAGATAGGCCCAACCGGGATGAAAAACTGTTTTTT. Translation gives CASRDRPNRDEKLFF.